Below, one T cell receptor (beta chain) is given with its context. Its antigen is undetermined. This record comes from a study of graft-versus-host responses after intestinal transplantation. Study as a whole: Transplants were multivisceral, liver-intestinal, or isolated intestinal. Every recipient underwent anti-thymocyte globulin induction, then tacrolimus and steroids for around three years.

With 2 bases removed from V and 4 bases from J, the gap between germline ends came to 12 bases. The CDR3 has 14 amino acids. Germline V CDR1 and CDR2: SGDLS, YYNGEE. Whole-study findings and limits: Recipient marrow held GvH clones, some first seen in ileum or blood. High graft-versus-host to host-versus-graft clonal ratios were seen in allografts of patients with graft-donor T cell macrochimerism.

TCRdb's table, derived via immunoSEQ multiplex PCR, lists solely in-frame clones and lacks some. This repertoire shows around 96,000 clones, around nine tenths found once; its top ten account for around 0.17%. This material consisted of unstimulated CD4+ T cells sorted from spleen or lymph node cells, taken before intestinal transplant. This chain joins TRBV9 and TRBJ1-2; possible D gene TRBD1, 6 bases. This TCR came from a human donor who received an intestinal transplant. CDR3: CASSVDQTGYGYTF. The CDR3 DNA sequence: TGTGCCAGCAGCGTCGACCAGACAGGCTATGGCTACACCTTC.